This T cell receptor beta chain was found in a study of T-cell memory formation after mild COVID-19. Looked up from germline, CDR1 is SGHDT and CDR2 is YYEEEE. The CDR3 contains 15 residues. V shed 4 bases and J 2 bases; nucleotides not matched to a gene: 7. Study conclusions and caveats: The pre-infection memory compartment contained some responding clones, suggesting cross-reactive memory joined. The study found contracting CD4+ clones mainly in CM and EM and contracting CD8+ clones in EMRA. A balance of CD4 and CD8 characterized clones contracting day 15 to 85, whereas later expanders leaned CD4+.

This clonotype occurred a few times. What it binds is unknown. Employing constant-segment primers, 5'RACE generated TCR alpha and TCR beta cDNA libraries bearing sample barcodes and UMIs. MiXCR was run by TCRdb on the 5' RACE reads, yielding one entry per CDR3 protein. This table has more than 250,000 distinct CDR3 sequences, around 15% appearing once. The receptor was isolated from a man aged 18-30 years who had mild COVID-19 (a few samples of this study predate the infection). Cell type and time point are not known. This sequence joins TRBV5-6 and TRBJ2-7; 9 bases fit TRBD2. The material sequenced was PBMCs or a T cell subset sorted from them (not recorded which). The CDR3 spells CASSPTRGGPYEQYF. CDR3 nucleotides: TGTGCCAGCAGCCCCACGCGGGGGGGCCCCTACGAGCAGTACTTC.